Shown below are 3 T cell receptor beta chains from a single sample sequenced in a study of cytomegalovirus exposure and HLA in healthy donors (dated by TCRdb to 2016 to 2017). The library was obtained by the immunoSEQ multiplex PCR assay. For the multiplex PCR, a mixture combining 60 forward primers for TCR Vbeta segments and 13 reverse primers for TCR Jbeta segments was used. What TCRdb holds here is the immuneACCESS table cut down to in-frame rearrangements. Part of the clones is not present; checked against another copy, under half of the missing clones reflect an unresolved V gene, and the others are unexplained. The sample data list some 98,000 clones, and roughly four fifths of these were observed just once. The ten largest clones represent 9% to 12% of the sample. Sequencing was done on a sample of PBMCs. The receptors were sampled from a human donor in good health.

This clone turned up a few times. The rearrangement uses TRBV28 and TRBJ2-7; 7 positions match TRBD2. Germline CDR1 is MDHEN and CDR2 is SYDVKM. The J segment lost 1 base and the V segment lost 2 bases, leaving 14 bases of the junction unmatched. The CDR3 runs to 18 residues. The CDR3 nucleotides read TGTGCCAGCAGTTTAAAGTCGGGGATGAGACTAGCTTCCTACGAGCAGTACTTC. Translated, it gives CASSLKSGMRLASYEQYF. Together with reference TRBV28 and TRBJ2-7, the CDR3 gives the full variable domain: DVKVTQSSRYLVKRTGEKVFLECVQDMDHENMFWYRQDPGLGLRLIYFSYDVKMKEKGDIPEGYSVSREKKERFSLILESASTNQTSMYLCASSLKSGMRLASYEQYFGPGTRLTVT.

This chain uses TRBV6-4 with TRBJ2-3, with 8 bases lining up with TRBD2. The CDR3 extends over 14 amino acids. After removal of 4 bases from V and 4 bases from J, the junction contained 4 bases not matched to a gene. CDR1 is MRHNA and CDR2 is SNTAGT in the germline V gene. The CDR3 bases are TGTGCCAGCAGTGTAGAGCGGGAGTCAGATACGCAGTATTTT. Translation gives CASSVERESDTQYF.

V is TRBV21-1 and J is TRBJ2-1; no check of the table's D call, TRBD2, against the DNA was made. TRBV21-1 is tagged as a pseudogene. CDR3 length: 19 residues. As DNA, the CDR3 is TGTGCCAGCAGCAATGATAATGGGAGGGAGGGCTCCTCCTACAATGAGCAGTTCTTC. It is translated as CASSNDNGREGSSYNEQFF.